This TCR beta chain was recovered during a study of CD4 T cells in relation to SARS-CoV-2 and coronaviruses. Study at large: ViraFEST: roughly 10-day antigen culture of PBMCs, then TCR beta CDR3 sequencing.

With respect to this clone: The antigen is undetermined.

Study-wide results and caveats: In around three fifths of donors, memory CD4+ clonotypes crossrecognized SARS-CoV-2 and at least one common cold coronavirus spike.

Germline assignment: CDR1 LGHDT and CDR2 YNNKEL (reference sequence). The CDR3 is made up of 13 amino acids. The J segment lost 2 bases and the V segment lost 10 bases, leaving 5 bases of the junction unmatched. Clones were sequenced by immunoSEQ multiplex PCR, and TCRdb holds only the in-frame ones, with some missing. The sample consists of about 28,000 clones, about three quarters of them appearing once. Before the COVID-19 pandemic, during about 2011-2019, CD4+ T cells were taken from unexposed donors. After ten to eleven days of culture, CD4+ T cells were isolated. Cells permitting, SARS-CoV-2 S/N and four cold-coronavirus spikes were tested on unexposed-donor CD4+ T cells. Half the medium was replaced with IL-2 medium on days 3 and 7.

This sequence joins TRBV3-1 (or the pseudogene TRBV3-2) and TRBJ2-3; 8 nucleotides line up with TRBD1. Sequenced: CD4+ T cells from PBMCs, cultured in vitro. The receptor was isolated from a human donor in good health. CDR3 sequence reads: CATTGGPTDTQYF. In DNA form, the CDR3 reads TGTGCCACAACAGGGGGTCCCACAGATACGCAGTATTTT.